The next 5 T cell receptor beta chains were all read from a single sample in a study of blood T cell repertoires in COVID-19. Sequencing was performed with immunoSEQ multiplex PCR; in TCRdb, only in-frame clones are kept and a portion is missing. The sample shows 100,000 or so clones, more than 85% of them seen only once. Sequencing used peripheral blood. Receptors originate from a man between 50 and 59 years old with active COVID-19.

The chain carries TRBV2 and TRBJ1-4, with 8 bases matching TRBD1. Germline CDR1 reads SNHLY; CDR2 reads FYNNEI. With 6 bases clipped from V and 4 bases from J, the junction kept 10 bases outside the gene matches. The CDR3 runs to 16 residues. The CDR3 loop reads CASRKTRDRINEKLFF. CDR3 sequence (DNA): TGTGCCAGCAGAAAGACCCGGGACAGGATTAATGAAAAACTGTTTTTT.

The chain couples TRBV7-8 to TRBJ2-2; 11 nucleotides align to TRBD2. V trimming: 4 bases; J trimming: 8 bases; junction bases outside the gene matches: 9. This CDR3 has 16 amino acids. CDR1 and CDR2 (germline): SGHVS, FQNEAQ. The CDR3 is CASSSFSGRAFGELFF. CDR3 in DNA: TGTGCCAGCAGCTCTTTTAGCGGGAGGGCCTTTGGGGAGCTGTTTTTT.

The chain joins TRBV10-3 to TRBJ2-7, with 11 bases lining up with TRBD1. Germline CDR1 and CDR2: ENHRY and SYGVKD. V dropped 3 bases and J dropped 5; count of bases not matched to a gene: 3. The CDR3 sequence is 14 residues long. The CDR3 coding sequence is TGTGCCATCAGTGAAGGACAGGGGGCTAACGAGCAGTACGTC. Protein: CAISEGQGANEQYV.

The rearrangement uses TRBV7-9 and TRBJ2-7; TRBD1 matches 7 bases. Germline trimming cut 1 base from V and 0 bases from J; bases unmatched to any gene: 3. This CDR3 spans 15 amino acids. Looked up from germline, CDR1 is SEHNR and CDR2 is FQNEAQ (reference sequence). CDR3 nucleotides: TGTGCCAGCAGCTTAGGGGGGACAGTCTCCTACGAGCAGTACGTC. The encoded protein is CASSLGGTVSYEQYV.

CDR3 in amino acids: CASSVAPQGRSYNEQFF. CDR3 in DNA: TGTGCCAGCAGCGTAGCCCCACAGGGCCGCTCCTACAATGAGCAGTTCTTC. V is TRBV9 and J is TRBJ2-1; D possibly corresponds to TRBD1 (6 bases). This CDR3 region has 17 residues. The germline gives CDR1 SGDLS, CDR2 YYNGEE. V was pared by 0 bases and J by 0 bases, with 13 bases between.